The TCR beta chain under discussion was sequenced for a study of long-term antiretroviral therapy in people with HIV. The assay, immunoSEQ v3.0, was run at survey level. This table comes from immunoSEQ multiplex PCR, and its TCRdb copy is limited to in-frame clones, with some not included. The table shows about 20,000 clones, with under 90% occurring only once. CDR1 and CDR2 from the germline V gene are SGHRS and YFSETQ. The CDR3 is 16 amino acids. Trimming removed 2 bases from V and 1 base from J, with 13 bases in between. Sequencing used unsorted PBMCs, obtained 1.9 years after starting antiretroviral therapy. J is TRBJ2-4 and V is TRBV5-1; TRBD1 might be the D (6 bases). The sequence derives from a woman aged 50 to 60 with HIV. In nucleotides, the CDR3 is TGCGCCAGCAGCTTCCATTTGGACAGTGCCAAAAACATTCAGTACTTC. Translation: CASSFHLDSAKNIQYF.